These 6 T cell receptor beta chains share one sample of origin, sequenced in a study of metastatic and nonmetastatic thyroid tumors (TCRdb year 2020). Library prep was done by PCR. The instrument given in TCRdb is Illumina HiSeq 4000. TCRdb reworked the public reads: Q25 trimming with fastp, MiXCR clone assembly, productive beta chains retained. In this sample the table shows around 19,000 clones, about a third of which occur a single time. Of the sample, 8% to 10% falls within the top ten clones. Before undergoing thyroid surgery, none of the patients had been given any kind of treatment. Sample: tumor tissue. These receptors were obtained from a male donor with papillary thyroid cancer or a benign thyroid nodule (not recorded which). Some clones in this sample may be carry-over from other donors' samples.

This clone appeared many times. The chain couples TRBV6-5 to TRBJ1-5; D perhaps matches TRBD1 (6 bases). The CDR3 is 20 amino acids. CDR1 MNHEY and CDR2 SVGAGI come from the germline V gene. V lost 6 bases and J lost 3, with 30 bases in between. The CDR3, as DNA: TGTGCCAGCAGAGTTGGGGGCGGGTTCGGTACGGGGGCCCTCAATCAGCCCCAGCATTTT. It encodes CASRVGGGFGTGALNQPQHF.

Details on this clone: A much more abundant neighbour one base away suggests this may be a read error. V gene TRBV25-1 combines with J gene TRBJ1-4; D may be TRBD1 (6 bases). CDR3 length equals 15 residues. The germline V and J ends were trimmed by 1 base and 7 bases, with 13 bases remaining between them. Germline values: CDR1 MGHDK, CDR2 SYGVNS. Written as DNA, the CDR3 is TGTGCCAGCAGTGAATGGGGGGCGTTGGTTGAAAAACTGTTTTTT. Its translation: CASSEWGALVEKLFF.

J is TRBJ1-1 and V is TRBV18; D is unresolved. Germline CDR1 reads KGHSH; CDR2 reads LQKENI. CDR3 size: 15 residues. V lost 3 bases and J lost 5, with 16 bases in between. Here the CDR3 reads CASSPYRGVLTEAFF. As DNA, the CDR3 is TGTGCCAGCTCACCTTATAGAGGTGTCCTGACTGAAGCTTTCTTT. The full variable domain, completed using reference TRBV18 and TRBJ1-1, is NAGVMQNPRHLVRRRGQEARLRCSPMKGHSHVYWYRQLPEEGLKFMVYLQKENIIDESGMPKERFSAEFPKEGPSILRIQQVVRGDSAAYFCASSPYRGVLTEAFFGQGTRLTVV.

This clone was counted many times. The same CDR3 arises from other DNA sequences in this sample as well. The V and J genes are TRBV15 and TRBJ2-7; D unresolved. This CDR3 comprises 13 residues. Trimming removed 0 bases at V and 9 bases at J, with 12 bases between. Germline CDR1 LNHNV, CDR2 YYDKDF (reference sequence). The CDR3 is CATSRDKAERQYF. The CDR3 nucleotides read TGTGCCACCAGCAGAGATAAGGCAGAGAGGCAGTACTTC.

This clone occurred many times. In DNA form, the CDR3 reads TGCGCCAGCATCGGAGCGAACACTGAAGCTTTCTTT. It encodes CASIGANTEAFF. V and J are TRBV5-1 and TRBJ1-1; unclear D gene. The CDR3 consists of 12 residues. The V gene lost 6 bases and the J gene lost 1 base, with 7 bases spanning the gap. Germline CDR1 reads SGHRS; CDR2 reads YFSETQ.

Remarks on this clone: One end of the junction does not line up with germline, which may come from a read error. J is TRBJ2-7 and V is TRBV4-2; 9 nucleotides line up with TRBD2. CDR3 length equals 14 residues. CDR1 and CDR2 (germline): LGHNA, YNFKEQ. CDR3 nucleotide sequence: TGTGCCAGCAGCCAAGGTACTAGCGGGCGCGAGCGGTACTTC. Protein sequence: CASSQGTSGRERYF.